This T cell receptor beta chain was recovered during a study of T cell repertoires in cytomegalovirus infection. Study overall: A matching HLA type, together with CMV infection, was signaled by public TCR beta signatures.

Via MiXCR, TCRdb re-called the reads, giving one row per CDR3 protein. The sample has some 700,000 distinct CDR3 sequences; 35% are singletons. In this sample, this clonotype turned up many times. Its antigen is currently unknown. Whole-study results and caveats: Identification of carriers of CMV plus the relevant HLA was achieved through cumulative public TCR beta family frequency. CMV-specific HLA-C-restricted TCR beta clonotypes dominated the ex vivo response.

V trimming: 2 bases; J trimming: 3 bases; junction bases outside the gene matches: 13. This CDR3 has 19 amino acids. Germline V gene sequence: CDR1 SGHTA, CDR2 FQGNSA. J is TRBJ2-7 and V is TRBV7-2; 13 nucleotides align to TRBD2. The sequence came from a human donor in good health (CMV status not recorded). Some clones in this sample may be carry-over from other donors' samples. The sequencing input was PBMCs. Here the CDR3 DNA reads TGTGCCAGCAGCTTAAGGCTTACTAGCGGGAGGGGGTACGGCTACGAGCAGTACTTC. Its protein is CASSLRLTSGRGYGYEQYF.